These 19 T cell receptor beta chains share one sample of origin, sequenced in a study of blood T cells in healthy people across ages. A second PCR, run for about 7 to 11 cycles, used a sample-barcoded 5' primer plus a J-beta primer mix. TCRdb re-called the 5' RACE reads with MiXCR, one entry per CDR3 protein. The sample holds 1.8 million or so distinct CDR3 sequences, about two fifths seen once. The sample comprised blood. The receptors here all came from a human donor in good health.

This chain uses TRBV20-1 with TRBJ2-1, with D hard to call. Trimming stripped 1 base from V and 7 bases from J, with 5 bases between. The CDR3 is 11 amino acids. Germline V gene data show CDR1 as DFQATT and CDR2 as SNEGSKA (reference sequence). The CDR3 loop reads CSARGKNEQFF. The CDR3 region has the DNA TGCAGTGCTAGAGGAAAAAATGAGCAGTTCTTC.

The chain is built from TRBV12-3 or TRBV12-4 and TRBJ1-4, with D uncertain. V shed 6 bases and J shed 0 bases, with 11 bases lying between them. The CDR3 has 15 residues. The CDR3: CASSPTESTNEKLFF. The DNA of the CDR3 is TGTGCCAGCAGCCCTACAGAGTCAACTAATGAAAAACTGTTTTTT.

This clonotype was found a few times. The J gene is TRBJ2-4, the V gene TRBV29-1; maybe TRBD2 (6 bases). With the DNA end fitting TRBJ2-7 better, the J assignment may be wrong. The CDR3 is made up of 14 amino acids. The germline gives CDR1 SQVTM, CDR2 ANQGSEA. The CDR3 DNA follows: TGCAGCGTTGCGGACTACCCCGTCGACGGCGAGCAGTACTTC. It encodes CSVADYPVDGEQYF.

The table lists this clonotype with many counts. The chain is built from TRBV7-2 and TRBJ2-7; D is perhaps TRBD2 (5 bases). The CDR3 runs to 15 residues. Germline V gene lookup returns CDR1 SGHTA and CDR2 FQGNSA. The V end was cut by 5 bases, the J end by 0 bases, with 14 bases between. CDR3 amino acids: CASSLRLGSSYEQYF. The CDR3 DNA is TGTGCCAGCAGCCTTAGACTTGGGAGCTCCTACGAGCAGTACTTC.

This clonotype appeared a few times. This sequence joins TRBV20-1 and TRBJ1-1, with TRBD1 as a possible D gene (5 bases). The germline CDR1 and CDR2 sequences are DFQATT and SNEGSKA (reference sequence). V was shortened by 5 bases and J by 0 bases, with 22 bases between the two germline ends. The length of the CDR3 is 17 residues. The CDR3 DNA reads TGCAGTGCTGTTTACCCGGGACTCCCGTTCATGAACACTGAAGCTTTCTTT. Encoded protein: CSAVYPGLPFMNTEAFF.

This clonotype was counted a few times. The chain is built from TRBV6-1 and TRBJ2-7; D is unresolved. CDR3 length equals 11 residues. Per germline, CDR1 MNHNS and CDR2 SASEGT. V lost 6 bases and J 6 bases, leaving 9 bases between the germline ends. CDR3 residues: CASSYWTEQYF. CDR3 sequence (DNA): TGTGCCAGCAGCTATTGGACCGAGCAGTACTTC.

The chain uses TRBV20-1 and TRBJ1-5; TRBD1 matches 7 bases. Germline loops: CDR1 DFQATT, CDR2 SNEGSKA (reference sequence). With 5 bases clipped from V and 2 bases from J, the junction kept 9 bases outside the gene matches. This CDR3 spans 15 amino acids. The CDR3 DNA reads as TGCAGTGCTCAAGACAGGGCTTCACGCAATCAGCCCCAGCATTTT. This translates into CSAQDRASRNQPQHF.

This clonotype was seen a handful of times. The chain joins TRBV20-1 to TRBJ2-7; D remains unclear. The CDR3 is 15 residues long. Trimming shortened V by 0 bases and J by 3 bases, and 15 bases separated the two germline ends. Germline CDR1 reads DFQATT; CDR2 reads SNEGSKA (reference sequence). The CDR3 sequence is CSARDLTGQIYEQYF. The CDR3 DNA reads TGCAGTGCTAGAGATTTAACCGGGCAGATCTACGAGCAGTACTTC.

Worth noting for this clonotype: Its ends do not fully match the called genes, so a read error is possible. The chain combines TRBV7-9 with TRBJ2-5, with 8 bases identical to TRBD2. Looked up from germline, CDR1 is SEHNR and CDR2 is FQNEAQ (reference sequence). The CDR3 consists of 14 residues. CDR3 residues: CASSYTGLVEAQYF. For the CDR3, the DNA is TGTGCCAGCAGCTACACGGGACTAGTAGAGGCCCAGTACTTC.

This clonotype was seen only a few times. The V call is TRBV7-2, the J call TRBJ1-1; TRBD1 might be the D (5 bases). Germline V gives CDR1 SGHTA, CDR2 FQGNSA. The length of the CDR3 is 15 residues. Trimming pared 3 bases from V and 6 bases from J, leaving 17 bases between. CDR3 in DNA: TGTGCCAGCAGCTTGAAGACAGCCGGCCGCGCTGAAGCTTTCTTT. Protein: CASSLKTAGRAEAFF.

In its sample, this clonotype was seen once. This chain uses TRBV25-1 with TRBJ2-2, with a weak D call TRBD2 (5 bases). Trimming took off 5 bases at V and 6 bases at J, with 13 bases between the two ends. The germline CDR1 and CDR2 sequences are MGHDK and SYGVNS. The CDR3 is made up of 14 amino acids. This CDR3 is CASSQYGEPGELFF. CDR3 nucleotides: TGTGCCAGCAGTCAGTACGGGGAGCCCGGGGAGCTGTTTTTT.

This clonotype was detected ten times or more. The CDR3 DNA reads as TGTGCCAGCAGCCCAAGAGGGGACAGTTTAGCCAAAAACATTCAGTACTTC. It translates to CASSPRGDSLAKNIQYF. V usage is TRBV9 and J usage is TRBJ2-4, with TRBD1 identical over 7 bases. The CDR3 loop spans 17 amino acids. CDR1 is SGDLS, CDR2 YYNGEE, per germline. V gave up 4 bases and J gave up 0 bases; unmatched junction bases: 10.

This chain joins TRBV20-1 and TRBJ1-2, with D perhaps matching TRBD1 (6 bases). Germline CDR1 reads DFQATT; CDR2 reads SNEGSKA (reference sequence). The CDR3 sequence is 15 residues long. Trimming pared 0 bases from V and 6 bases from J, leaving 17 bases between. The CDR3 DNA follows: TGCAGTGCTAGAGATCACAAGCGGGGGCGCCATGGCTACACCTTC. This translates into CSARDHKRGRHGYTF.

This clonotype was picked up a small number of times. The V gene is TRBV6-1, the J gene TRBJ1-2; 7 bases are a match to TRBD1. The V segment lost 8 bases and the J segment 3 bases; nucleotides outside the gene matches: 6. This CDR3 is 13 amino acids long. The germline CDR1 and CDR2 sequences are MNHNS and SASEGT. The CDR3 loop reads CASGGQGDYGYTF. CDR3 coding DNA: TGTGCCAGCGGGGGTCAGGGGGACTATGGCTACACCTTC.

There are a few counts of this clonotype. This rearrangement joins TRBV13 to TRBJ2-1; D is possibly TRBD1 (5 bases). The CDR3 covers 15 residues. Deletions cut 2 bases from V and 6 bases from J, with 14 bases between. Germline CDR1 reads PRHDT; CDR2 reads FYEKMQ (reference sequence). CDR3 sequence (DNA): TGTGCCAGCAGCTTAAGCCTTAAAAGGGGCAATGAGCAGTTCTTC. Its translation is CASSLSLKRGNEQFF.

The chain employs TRBV12-3 or TRBV12-4 and TRBJ1-1, with unresolved D. CDR3 size: 17 residues. V lost 7 bases and J 0 bases, leaving 21 bases between the germline ends. The CDR3 reads CASKPWRGAPLNTEAFF. CDR3 nucleotides: TGTGCCAGCAAACCCTGGCGGGGAGCTCCCTTGAACACTGAAGCTTTCTTT.

The V and J genes are TRBV6-4 and TRBJ2-1; D is unclear. The germline V and J ends were trimmed by 5 bases and 1 base, with 12 bases remaining between them. This CDR3 is 15 amino acids long. Germline V gene sequence: CDR1 MRHNA, CDR2 SNTAGT. The CDR3 DNA is TGTGCCAGCAGTCGTCTAGTGGATTCCTACAATGAGCAGTTCTTC. This codes for CASSRLVDSYNEQFF.

The genes are TRBV29-1 and TRBJ1-2; 7 positions match TRBD1. From germline, CDR1 is SQVTM and CDR2 ANQGSEA. The CDR3 covers 13 residues. V shed 1 base and J 5 bases; nucleotides not matched to a gene: 4. CDR3 nucleotides: TGCAGCGTTGAAGCTCAGGGGGGGTATGGCTACACCTTC. It yields the protein CSVEAQGGYGYTF.

The genes are TRBV12-5 and TRBJ2-7; tentatively, D is TRBD1 (6 bases). Germline CDR1 reads LGHNT; CDR2 reads FRNRAP. Trimming stripped 2 bases from V and 0 bases from J, with 14 bases between. This CDR3 region has 16 residues. CDR3 loop: CASGLNLQGISYEQYF. CDR3 bases: TGTGCTAGTGGTTTGAACCTACAGGGCATCTCCTACGAGCAGTACTTC.